The T cell receptor beta chain described here comes from a study of T cells in Graves' hyperthyroidism and ophthalmopathy. The source material, RNA transcripts, was used to amplify TCR beta CDR3 regions. An initial round of RT-PCR targeting the TCR CDR3 relied on the HTBI primer set. TCRdb re-derived calls from the multiplex PCR reads in MiXCR, one entry per CDR3 protein. The table lists roughly 510,000 distinct CDR3 sequences, roughly 20% of them singletons, with around 27% in the top ten. There are 16 residues in the CDR3. Between the trimmed V and J ends, which lost 0 bases and 1 base, there was a span of 12 bases. Germline V gene sequence: CDR1 MDHEN, CDR2 SYDVKM. Newly diagnosed patients aged 18 to 65 had hyperthyroidism of under 2 months' duration.

This TCR derives from a young man with Graves' hyperthyroidism. What was sequenced was blood. The J gene is TRBJ2-5, the V gene TRBV28, with a possible D match to TRBD2 (6 bases). CDR3 DNA: TGTGCCAGCAGTTTATGGGCGGGAAGGACCCAAGAGACCCAGTACTTC. Translation gives CASSLWAGRTQETQYF.